What follows are 19 T cell receptor beta chains derived from one specimen sequenced in a study of blood T cell repertoires in COVID-19. Libraries were prepared by immunoSEQ multiplex PCR; TCRdb keeps only in-frame clonotypes and omits some of them. The sample consists of 120,000 to 150,000 clones, approximately 85% of them appearing once. The sequencing sample was made of peripheral blood. The receptors shown here come from a woman aged 55-70 years with COVID-19, enrolled during active disease.

CDR3 sequence (DNA): TGTGCCAGCAGCTTGGGACAGGGGTTCCATGGCTACACCTTC. Its protein product is CASSLGQGFHGYTF. V gene TRBV5-4 combines with J gene TRBJ1-2; 8 bases are shared with TRBD1. The length of the CDR3 is 14 residues. Trimming at V came to 0 bases and at J to 6 bases, leaving 4 bases not matched to a gene. Germline CDR1 and CDR2: SGHNT and YYREEE (reference sequence).

V is TRBV9 and J is TRBJ2-4, with 12 bases aligning to TRBD2. With V trimmed by 0 bases and J by 0 bases, 4 bases remained unmatched. Germline V lookup: CDR1 SGDLS, CDR2 YYNGEE. This CDR3 is built from 18 residues. CDR3 region: CASSVGTSGAIAKNIQYF. As DNA, the CDR3 is TGTGCCAGCAGCGTAGGGACTAGCGGGGCGATAGCCAAAAACATTCAGTACTTC.

The chain has TRBV12-3 or TRBV12-4 and TRBJ1-3; no definite D call. CDR3 length equals 13 residues. Trimming left V 4 bases short and J 4 bases short, with 8 bases between. DNA for the CDR3: TGTGCCAGCAGTTGGCAGGTCGGAAACACCATATATTTT. It translates to CASSWQVGNTIYF.

On this clone: The same CDR3 can be traced to other DNA sequences in this sample. The chain is built from TRBV9 and TRBJ1-2; tentative D call: TRBD1 (6 bases). Trimming removed 0 bases from V and 2 bases from J, with 8 bases in between. The V gene's germline CDR1 is SGDLS and CDR2 YYNGEE. CDR3 length: 14 amino acids. The CDR3 region is CASSVGTENYGYTF. The CDR3 DNA sequence: TGTGCCAGCAGCGTAGGGACAGAAAACTATGGCTACACCTTC.

The V and J genes are TRBV12-3 or TRBV12-4 and TRBJ1-1; no firm D call. The CDR3 loop spans 12 amino acids. V lost 4 bases to trimming and J lost 7 bases, with 10 bases between them. The CDR3 DNA reads TGTGCCAGCAGTTCCTGGGGAGGTGAAGCTTTCTTT. It translates to CASSSWGGEAFF.

The chain combines TRBV10-3 with TRBJ2-1; 9 bases line up with TRBD2. Germline loops: CDR1 ENHRY, CDR2 SYGVKD. V lost 2 bases, J lost 6 bases, and 8 bases stayed unmatched. This CDR3 contains 16 residues. In nucleotides, the CDR3 is TGTGCCATCAGTGAGGGGGGGACTAGCTTGTTCAATGAGCAGTTCTTC. The encoded protein is CAISEGGTSLFNEQFF.

V is TRBV21-1 and J is TRBJ2-1; TRBD1, the D gene given by the table, was not confirmed from the DNA. TRBV21-1 constitutes a pseudogene. The CDR3 runs 16 residues. In DNA, the CDR3 is TGTGCCAGCAGCAAGAACAGTCAGGGGAACTACAATGAGCAGTTCTTC. Its translation: CASSKNSQGNYNEQFF.

The rearrangement links TRBV28 to TRBJ1-2; TRBD1 agrees at 8 bases. Germline V gene lookup returns CDR1 MDHEN and CDR2 SYDVKM. The CDR3 sequence is 12 residues long. The J segment lost 6 bases and the V segment lost 6 bases, leaving 3 bases of the junction unmatched. CDR3 DNA: TGTGCCAGCAGGAAGACAGGGGATGGCTACACCTTC. Protein sequence: CASRKTGDGYTF.

This chain links TRBV18 with TRBJ1-1; 11 bases match TRBD1. The V segment lost 2 bases and the J segment 5 bases; nucleotides outside the gene matches: 4. This CDR3 contains 15 residues. CDR1 is KGHSH and CDR2 is LQKENI in the germline V gene. CDR3 in DNA: TGTGCCAGCTCACCAGGACAGGGGGCGATTACTGAAGCTTTCTTT. Residues: CASSPGQGAITEAFF.

The rearrangement joins TRBV13 to TRBJ2-1; 7 bases are a match to TRBD2. In germline, CDR1 is PRHDT, CDR2 FYEKMQ (reference sequence). The CDR3 contains 12 residues. Unmatched junction bases numbered 1, after V lost 6 bases and J lost 5 bases. CDR3 protein: CASRGGNNEQFF. In DNA, the CDR3 is TGTGCCAGCAGGGGAGGGAACAATGAGCAGTTCTTC.

The J gene is TRBJ2-7, the V gene TRBV27; TRBD2 is a possible D gene (5 bases). Trimming took off 5 bases at V and 0 bases at J, with 8 bases between the two ends. The CDR3 has 13 amino acids. CDR1 MNHEY and CDR2 SMNVEV come from the germline V gene (reference sequence). The CDR3 DNA sequence: TGTGCCAGCAGTGTAGGGAGCTCCTACGAGCAGTACTTC. Amino acid sequence: CASSVGSSYEQYF.

This chain joins TRBV27 and TRBJ2-1; 10 bases line up with TRBD2. CDR3 length: 15 residues. V lost 5 bases, J lost 3 bases, and 4 bases stayed unmatched. Germline V gene data show CDR1 as MNHEY and CDR2 as SMNVEV (reference sequence). The CDR3 loop is CASSPASGGYNEQFF. CDR3 nucleotide sequence: TGTGCCAGCAGTCCGGCTAGCGGGGGCTACAATGAGCAGTTCTTC.

This clone was detected only a few times. The chain is built from TRBV2 and TRBJ1-5, with D possibly matching TRBD1 (5 bases). CDR3 size: 13 residues. V dropped 8 bases and J dropped 5 bases, with 13 bases sitting between them. Germline V gives CDR1 SNHLY, CDR2 FYNNEI. The CDR3 reads CASGFSRDQPQHF. The CDR3 region has the DNA TGTGCCAGCGGATTTTCCAGGGATCAGCCCCAGCATTTT.

The rearrangement links TRBV7-9 to TRBJ1-2; 10 positions agree with TRBD1. The germline V gene has CDR1 SEHNR and CDR2 FQNEAQ (reference sequence). The CDR3 runs to 15 residues. Trimming at V came to 5 bases and at J to 2 bases, leaving 5 bases not matched to a gene. Here the CDR3 reads CASSRTGQGNYGYTF. CDR3 DNA sequence: TGTGCCAGCAGCAGAACGGGACAGGGGAACTATGGCTACACCTTC.

The V call is TRBV4-2, the J call TRBJ1-1, with 11 bases matching TRBD1. The V gene end was trimmed by 1 base and the J gene end by 11 bases; junction bases not matched to a gene: 12. This CDR3 is 16 amino acids long. Per the germline V gene, CDR1 is LGHNA and CDR2 is YNFKEQ. Here the CDR3 DNA reads TGTGCCAGCAGCCAAGGAGGGGGACAGGGGGTTTCACGCGCTTTCTTT. It specifies CASSQGGGQGVSRAFF.

The V call is TRBV5-4, the J call TRBJ2-7; no definite D call. Germline loops: CDR1 SGHNT, CDR2 YYREEE (reference sequence). The CDR3 is made up of 14 amino acids. Trimming removed 4 bases at V and 0 bases at J, with 11 bases between. This CDR3 reads CASSQQQSSYEQYF. For the CDR3, the DNA is TGTGCCAGCAGCCAACAACAGAGCTCCTACGAGCAGTACTTC.

The CDR3 sequence is CASSQTGLKGEQYF. CDR3 bases: TGTGCCAGCAGCCAGACAGGGTTGAAGGGCGAGCAGTACTTC. This sequence joins TRBV2 and TRBJ2-7; 7 nucleotides match TRBD1. The CDR3 covers 14 residues. With V trimmed by 6 bases and J by 6 bases, 11 bases remained unmatched. Per the germline V gene, CDR1 is SNHLY and CDR2 is FYNNEI. The variable domain in full, completed from reference TRBV2 and TRBJ2-7, reads EPEVTQTPSHQVTQMGQEVILRCVPISNHLYFYWYRQILGQKVEFLVSFYNNEISEKSEIFDDQFSVERPDGSNFTLKIRSTKLEDSAMYFCASSQTGLKGEQYFGPGTRLTVT.

The chain couples TRBV10-3 to TRBJ1-1, with a tentative D call TRBD1 (5 bases). Germline loops: CDR1 ENHRY, CDR2 SYGVKD. CDR3 size: 13 residues. V shed 10 bases and J shed 2 bases, with 14 bases lying between them. The CDR3 DNA follows: TGTGCCAACTCCCCGGACACCAACACTGAAGCTTTCTTT. Translated, it gives CANSPDTNTEAFF.

The chain links TRBV10-3 to TRBJ2-5; TRBD2 agrees at 12 bases. V trimming: 0 bases; J trimming: 4 bases; junction bases outside the gene matches: 3. The CDR3 has 16 amino acids. Germline V gives CDR1 ENHRY, CDR2 SYGVKD. This chain's CDR3 is CAISESQTSGGETQYF. The CDR3 bases are TGTGCCATCAGTGAGTCTCAGACTAGCGGGGGAGAGACCCAGTACTTC.